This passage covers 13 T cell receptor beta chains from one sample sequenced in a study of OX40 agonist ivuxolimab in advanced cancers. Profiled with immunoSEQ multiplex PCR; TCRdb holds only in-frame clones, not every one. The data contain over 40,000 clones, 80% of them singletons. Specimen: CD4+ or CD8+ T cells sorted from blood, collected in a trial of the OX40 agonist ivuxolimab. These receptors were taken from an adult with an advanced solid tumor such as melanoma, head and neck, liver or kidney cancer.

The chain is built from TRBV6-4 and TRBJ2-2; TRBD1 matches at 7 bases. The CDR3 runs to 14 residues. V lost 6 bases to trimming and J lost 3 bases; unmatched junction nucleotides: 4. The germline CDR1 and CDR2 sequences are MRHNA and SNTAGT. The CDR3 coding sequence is TGTGCCAGCAGCAGACAGGGAGACACCGGGGAGCTGTTTTTT. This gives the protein CASSRQGDTGELFF.

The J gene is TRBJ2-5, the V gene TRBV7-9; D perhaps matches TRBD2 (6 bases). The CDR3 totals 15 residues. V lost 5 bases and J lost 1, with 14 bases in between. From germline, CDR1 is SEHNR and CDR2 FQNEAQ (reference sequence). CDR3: CASSRGLTLQETQYF. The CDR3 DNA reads TGTGCCAGCAGCCGAGGACTAACCCTCCAAGAGACCCAGTACTTC.

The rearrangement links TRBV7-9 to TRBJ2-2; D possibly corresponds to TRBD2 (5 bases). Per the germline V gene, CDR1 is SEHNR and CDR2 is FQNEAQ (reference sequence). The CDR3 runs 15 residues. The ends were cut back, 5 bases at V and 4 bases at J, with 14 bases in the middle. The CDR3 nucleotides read TGTGCCAGCAGCCAGCTCGGAGGTTCCACCGGGGAGCTGTTTTTT. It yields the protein CASSQLGGSTGELFF.

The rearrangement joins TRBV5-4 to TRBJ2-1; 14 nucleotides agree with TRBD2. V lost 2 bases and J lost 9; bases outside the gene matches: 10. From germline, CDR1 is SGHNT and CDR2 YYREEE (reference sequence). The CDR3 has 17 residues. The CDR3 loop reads CASSFPGLAGDRGEQFF. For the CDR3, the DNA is TGTGCCAGCAGCTTTCCGGGACTAGCGGGAGATAGGGGTGAGCAGTTCTTC.

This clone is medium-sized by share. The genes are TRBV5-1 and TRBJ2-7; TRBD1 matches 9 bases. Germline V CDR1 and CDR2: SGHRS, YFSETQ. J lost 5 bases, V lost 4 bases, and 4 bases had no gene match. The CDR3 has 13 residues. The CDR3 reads CASSKGQGDEQYF. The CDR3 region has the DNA TGCGCCAGCAGCAAGGGACAGGGAGACGAGCAGTACTTC.

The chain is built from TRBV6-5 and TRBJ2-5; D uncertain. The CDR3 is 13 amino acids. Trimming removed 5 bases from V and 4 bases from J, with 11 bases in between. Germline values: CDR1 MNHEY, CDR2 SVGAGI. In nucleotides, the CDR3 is TGTGCCAGCAGTGCTTTTCTGTCAGAGACCCAGTACTTC. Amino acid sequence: CASSAFLSETQYF.

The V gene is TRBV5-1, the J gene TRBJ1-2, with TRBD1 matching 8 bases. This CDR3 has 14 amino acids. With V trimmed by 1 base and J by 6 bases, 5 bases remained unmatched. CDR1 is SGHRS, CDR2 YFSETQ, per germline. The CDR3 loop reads CASSLTQTGDGYTF. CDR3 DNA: TGCGCCAGCAGCTTGACCCAGACAGGGGATGGCTACACCTTC.

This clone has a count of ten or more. In DNA, the CDR3 is TGTGCCAGCAGTGACACCATTGGCTACACCTTC. Residues: CASSDTIGYTF. V gene TRBV7-2 combines with J gene TRBJ1-2; D ambiguous. This CDR3 contains 11 residues. V was cut by 6 bases and J by 7 bases, with 9 bases left in between. Germline lookup yields CDR1 SGHTA and CDR2 FQGNSA.

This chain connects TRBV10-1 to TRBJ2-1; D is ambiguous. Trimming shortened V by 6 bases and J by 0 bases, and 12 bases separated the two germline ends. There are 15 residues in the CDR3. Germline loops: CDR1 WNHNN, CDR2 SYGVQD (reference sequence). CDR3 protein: CASSLSGDSYNEQFF. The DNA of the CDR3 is TGCGCCAGCAGCCTTTCAGGAGACTCCTACAATGAGCAGTTCTTC.

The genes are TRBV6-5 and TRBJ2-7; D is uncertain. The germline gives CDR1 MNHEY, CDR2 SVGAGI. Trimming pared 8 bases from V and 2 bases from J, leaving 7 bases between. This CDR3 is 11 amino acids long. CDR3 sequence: CASWWTYEQYF. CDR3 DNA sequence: TGTGCCAGCTGGTGGACCTACGAGCAGTACTTC.

The CDR3: CASSEGTGPYEQYF. For the CDR3, the DNA is TGTGCCAGCAGTGAGGGCACAGGGCCGTACGAGCAGTACTTC. The chain is built from TRBV2 and TRBJ2-7, with D possibly TRBD1 on 6 matching bases. Looked up from germline, CDR1 is SNHLY and CDR2 is FYNNEI. The CDR3 length is 14 residues. V was trimmed by 3 bases and J by 4 bases, leaving 13 bases between them. The full variable domain, its missing parts supplied by reference TRBV2 and TRBJ2-7, is EPEVTQTPSHQVTQMGQEVILRCVPISNHLYFYWYRQILGQKVEFLVSFYNNEISEKSEIFDDQFSVERPDGSNFTLKIRSTKLEDSAMYFCASSEGTGPYEQYFGPGTRLTVT.

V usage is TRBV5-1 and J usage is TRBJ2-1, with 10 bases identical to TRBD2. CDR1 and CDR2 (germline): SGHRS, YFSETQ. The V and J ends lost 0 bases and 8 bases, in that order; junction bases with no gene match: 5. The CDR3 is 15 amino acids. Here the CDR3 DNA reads TGCGCCAGCAGCTTGGAACTAGCGGGACAGGATGAGCAGTTCTTC. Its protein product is CASSLELAGQDEQFF.

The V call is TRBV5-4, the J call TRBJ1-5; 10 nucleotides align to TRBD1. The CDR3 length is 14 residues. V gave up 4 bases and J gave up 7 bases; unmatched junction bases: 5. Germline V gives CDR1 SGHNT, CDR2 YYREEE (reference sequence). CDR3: CASSIDRGQQPQHF. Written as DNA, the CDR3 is TGTGCCAGCAGCATCGACAGGGGGCAACAGCCCCAGCATTTT.